This T cell receptor beta chain was sequenced in a study of circulating CD8 cells and anti-PD-1 response in melanoma. Study in general: About 45% of the 13 patients had prior targeted therapy or immunotherapy; seven did not. Regarding the study as a whole: At M1, fewer than 8% of TRB clonotypes appeared in multiple subsets. TIGIT repertoires were least diverse, DNEG repertoires most diverse.

Note on this clonotype: Its specificity is unknown.

From germline, CDR1 is SGHDN and CDR2 FVKESK. Trimming stripped 4 bases from V and 5 bases from J, with 19 bases between. The CDR3 has 16 amino acids. Live CD3+CD8+TCRalphabeta+ cells were sorted into four subsets by PD-1 and/or TIGIT. Using around 14 ng of total RNA, TCR libraries were made with the QIAseq Immune Repertoire TCR panel. Via MiXCR, TCRdb re-called the reads, giving one row per CDR3 protein. Of over 150 distinct CDR3 sequences in the sample, approximately 5% are singletons; the top ten hold more than 60%. This TCR derives from a human donor with melanoma. The chain employs TRBV14 and TRBJ2-3; D possibly corresponds to TRBD1 (6 bases). The material sequenced was CD8+ T cells from PBMCs, taken at baseline or after one month of anti-PD-1 therapy (not recorded which). The CDR3 sequence is CASSRLGGDFGDTQYF. The CDR3 DNA is TGTGCCAGCAGCCGTCTAGGGGGAGACTTTGGAGATACGCAGTATTTT.